Each of the 20 T cell receptor beta chains below was sequenced from the same sample in a study of cytomegalovirus exposure and HLA in healthy donors (dated by TCRdb to about 2017). Receptor amplification or capture employed the immunoSEQ multiplex PCR assay. The clones in this table, taken by TCRdb from immuneACCESS, are in-frame only. Not every clone is retained; where verified, under half of the shortfall comes from an unresolved V gene, and the cause of the rest is unknown. This sample is represented by more than 300,000 clones; 75% to 90% of them were singletons. The ten largest clones capture 0.84% of the sample. Sequenced: PBMCs. The receptors come from a woman under 30 in good health and CMV-seronegative.

The J gene is TRBJ1-5, the V gene TRBV5-6; D unclear. V was shortened by 2 bases and J by 1 base, with 10 bases between the two germline ends. This CDR3 is built from 15 residues. Looked up from germline, CDR1 is SGHDT and CDR2 is YYEEEE. This chain's CDR3 is CASSLSAGSNQPQHF. CDR3 nucleotides: TGTGCCAGCAGCTTAAGCGCGGGGAGCAATCAGCCCCAGCATTTT. The full variable domain, rest sourced from reference TRBV5-6 and TRBJ1-5, is DAGVTQSPTHLIKTRGQQVTLRCSPKSGHDTVSWYQQALGQGPQFIFQYYEEEERQRGNFPDRFSGHQFPNYSSELNVNALLLGDSALYLCASSLSAGSNQPQHFGDGTRLSIL.

The CDR3 DNA sequence: TGTGCCAGCAGCCGGCAGGGGGCTCTGGACAATGAGCAGTTCTTC. Protein sequence: CASSRQGALDNEQFF. The V and J genes are TRBV6-5 and TRBJ2-1; 8 positions agree with TRBD1. CDR3 length equals 15 residues. V lost 6 bases, J lost 5 bases, and 9 bases stayed unmatched. The germline V gene encodes CDR1 MNHEY and CDR2 SVGAGI.

The chain recombines TRBV5-1 with TRBJ2-6; possible D gene TRBD1, 5 bases. With 0 bases removed from V and 4 bases from J, the gap between germline ends came to 11 bases. This CDR3 has 16 residues. Germline loops: CDR1 SGHRS, CDR2 YFSETQ. In DNA form, the CDR3 reads TGCGCCAGCAGCTTGGGGGCAGGGCCCGGGGCCAACGTCCTGACTTTC. Translation: CASSLGAGPGANVLTF.

The rearrangement links TRBV5-1 to TRBJ1-2; 7 positions agree with TRBD1. J gave up 8 bases and V 1 base, and 8 bases lay outside the gene matches. This CDR3 contains 14 residues. Germline lookup yields CDR1 SGHRS and CDR2 YFSETQ. The CDR3 DNA reads TGCGCCAGCAGCTTGCGGACAGGTTCTGGGGGCTACACCTTC. It translates to CASSLRTGSGGYTF. The whole variable domain, filled in from reference TRBV5-1 and TRBJ1-2, reads KAGVTQTPRYLIKTRGQQVTLSCSPISGHRSVSWYQQTPGQGLQFLFEYFSETQRNKGNFPGRFSGRQFSNSRSEMNVSTLELGDSALYLCASSLRTGSGGYTFGSGTRLTVV.

The rearrangement joins TRBV10-3 to TRBJ1-2, with a possible D match to TRBD1 (5 bases). This CDR3 spans 16 amino acids. CDR1 is ENHRY, CDR2 SYGVKD, per germline. The V end lost 4 bases, the J end lost 6 bases, and 21 bases lay between the germline ends. CDR3 nucleotides: TGTGCCATCAGTGGTGGGGCGGAGACCTCGGGCGATGGCTACACCTTC. It codes for CAISGGAETSGDGYTF.

The chain is built from TRBV29-1 and TRBJ1-3; 7 bases match TRBD1. After removal of 6 bases from V and 7 bases from J, the junction contained 24 bases not matched to a gene. The germline V gene has CDR1 SQVTM and CDR2 ANQGSEA. The CDR3 extends over 18 amino acids. The CDR3 coding sequence is TGCAGCGTGAAGGGTGGTCGACAGGGAGCCCCGATTGGGAACACCATATATTTT. The encoded protein is CSVKGGRQGAPIGNTIYF. The entire variable domain, with the rest obtained from reference TRBV29-1 and TRBJ1-3, is as follows: SAVISQKPSRDICQRGTSLTIQCQVDSQVTMMFWYRQQPGQSLTLIATANQGSEATYESGFVIDKFPISRPNLTFSTLTVSNMSPEDSSIYLCSVKGGRQGAPIGNTIYFGEGSWLTVV.

The chain recombines TRBV7-9 with TRBJ1-1; D is unclear. Trimming stripped 3 bases from V and 7 bases from J, with 18 bases between. The germline V gene has CDR1 SEHNR and CDR2 FQNEAQ (reference sequence). The CDR3 covers 15 residues. CDR3 in DNA: TGTGCCAGCAGCTTCCCCCAGCGCGGCGGGGATGAAGCTTTCTTT. Its translation: CASSFPQRGGDEAFF.

This chain links TRBV27 with TRBJ2-7; possibly TRBD2 for D (5 bases). Germline values: CDR1 MNHEY, CDR2 SMNVEV (reference sequence). This CDR3 has 13 residues. The ends were cut back, 5 bases at V and 0 bases at J, with 8 bases in the middle. This CDR3 reads CASSHRGSYEQYF. The CDR3 nucleotides read TGTGCCAGCAGTCACCGGGGCTCCTACGAGCAGTACTTC.

V usage is TRBV9 and J usage is TRBJ1-2, with 7 bases lining up with TRBD1. CDR3 size: 17 residues. The trim removed 0 bases at V and 0 bases at J, leaving 8 bases unmatched. Germline CDR1 SGDLS, CDR2 YYNGEE. Here the CDR3 reads CASSVAGTDSPNYGYTF. CDR3 bases: TGTGCCAGCAGCGTAGCTGGGACAGACTCACCTAACTATGGCTACACCTTC.

This clone came up once. The J gene is TRBJ2-3, the V gene TRBV27; possible D gene TRBD1, 9 bases. The germline V gene has CDR1 MNHEY and CDR2 SMNVEV (reference sequence). The ends were cut back, 6 bases at V and 3 bases at J, with 22 bases in the middle. This CDR3 contains 17 residues. CDR3 sequence (DNA): TGTGCCAGCAGCGTATCGGGGGGGACAGGGTATACAGATACGCAGTATTTT. This gives the protein CASSVSGGTGYTDTQYF.

This chain uses TRBV11-3 with TRBJ2-3; D possibly corresponds to TRBD2 (5 bases). The V gene's germline CDR1 is SGHNT and CDR2 YENEEA. Trimming stripped 5 bases from V and 0 bases from J, with 9 bases between. The CDR3 is 14 amino acids. CDR3 DNA: TGTGCCAGCAGCAGCGGAACTAGCACAGATACGCAGTATTTT. Residues: CASSSGTSTDTQYF.

This chain uses TRBV7-2 with TRBJ2-2, with 12 bases fitting TRBD2. The V gene's germline CDR1 is SGHTA and CDR2 FQGNSA. Unmatched junction bases numbered 5, after V lost 5 bases and J lost 7 bases. CDR3 size: 15 residues. The CDR3 region is CASSPRLAGVGELFF. CDR3 sequence (DNA): TGTGCCAGCAGCCCCCGACTAGCGGGAGTCGGGGAGCTGTTTTTT.

The chain is built from TRBV9 and TRBJ1-2, with 12 nucleotides matching TRBD1. The V segment lost 1 base and the J segment 6 bases; nucleotides outside the gene matches: 4. Germline V gene lookup returns CDR1 SGDLS and CDR2 YYNGEE. This CDR3 has 15 amino acids. The CDR3, as DNA: TGTGCCAGCAGCGTATCCGGGACAGGGGGCAATGGCTACACCTTC. It is translated as CASSVSGTGGNGYTF.

V and J are TRBV27 and TRBJ1-2; no clear D. Germline V CDR1 and CDR2: MNHEY, SMNVEV (reference sequence). Trimming left V 6 bases short and J 0 bases short, with 14 bases between. This CDR3 spans 15 amino acids. The CDR3 region has the DNA TGTGCCAGCAGACCAATTCTCCACTCTAACTATGGCTACACCTTC. It is translated as CASRPILHSNYGYTF.

V and J are TRBV2 and TRBJ2-2; D is ambiguous. Germline loops: CDR1 SNHLY, CDR2 FYNNEI. Trimming pared 6 bases from V and 2 bases from J, leaving 13 bases between. This CDR3 is 15 amino acids long. CDR3 in amino acids: CASSVGASNTGELFF. In DNA, the CDR3 is TGTGCCAGCAGCGTTGGAGCGAGCAACACCGGGGAGCTGTTTTTT.

The chain links TRBV2 to TRBJ1-5; no definite D call. The CDR3 is 14 amino acids. The V end lost 2 bases, the J end lost 4 bases, and 9 bases lay between the germline ends. The germline CDR1 and CDR2 sequences are SNHLY and FYNNEI. CDR3 loop: CASSELGGNQPQHF. CDR3 bases: TGTGCCAGCAGTGAATTAGGAGGGAATCAGCCCCAGCATTTT. Based on the CDR3 plus reference TRBV2 and TRBJ1-5, the full variable domain is EPEVTQTPSHQVTQMGQEVILRCVPISNHLYFYWYRQILGQKVEFLVSFYNNEISEKSEIFDDQFSVERPDGSNFTLKIRSTKLEDSAMYFCASSELGGNQPQHFGDGTRLSIL.

V is TRBV6-7 and J is TRBJ2-1, with 11 nucleotides matching TRBD2. TRBV6-7 is an open reading frame whose function is uncertain. After removal of 2 bases from V and 6 bases from J, the junction contained 6 bases not matched to a gene. The CDR3 loop spans 16 amino acids. CDR3 residues: CASSYPRLAGINEQFF. The CDR3 coding sequence is TGTGCCAGCAGTTACCCCCGACTAGCGGGGATCAATGAGCAGTTCTTC.

CDR3 DNA sequence: TGTGCCAGTATAGGGCAGGGCTATGGCTACACCTTC. This codes for CASIGQGYGYTF. The chain combines TRBV19 with TRBJ1-2; TRBD1 is a possible D gene (5 bases). CDR1 and CDR2 (germline): LNHDA, SQIVND (reference sequence). V shed 7 bases and J shed 4 bases, with 10 bases lying between them. This CDR3 comprises 12 residues.

The chain joins TRBV27 to TRBJ2-3; 8 bases agree with TRBD1. This CDR3 is 22 amino acids long. The germline V gene has CDR1 MNHEY and CDR2 SMNVEV (reference sequence). The V and J ends lost 1 base and 3 bases, in that order; junction bases with no gene match: 24. The CDR3 is CASSLLPPDREETDLITDTQYF. CDR3 nucleotide sequence: TGTGCCAGCAGTTTATTGCCTCCGGACAGGGAGGAGACAGACCTTATAACAGATACGCAGTATTTT.

This sequence joins TRBV5-1 and TRBJ1-4; 7 bases map to TRBD1. The ends lost 5 bases at V and 4 bases at J; junction bases unmatched: 17. The V gene's germline CDR1 is SGHRS and CDR2 YFSETQ. The CDR3 runs 18 residues. CDR3 in amino acids: CASRKGQALGFSNEKLFF. CDR3 coding DNA: TGCGCCAGCAGAAAAGGACAGGCTTTGGGGTTTAGTAATGAAAAACTGTTTTTT. The full variable domain, in which reference TRBV5-1 and TRBJ1-4 provide the parts outside the CDR3, is KAGVTQTPRYLIKTRGQQVTLSCSPISGHRSVSWYQQTPGQGLQFLFEYFSETQRNKGNFPGRFSGRQFSNSRSEMNVSTLELGDSALYLCASRKGQALGFSNEKLFFGSGTQLSVL.